A selection of T cell receptor beta chains follows, all from one sample in a study of T cells after yellow fever vaccination. TCRdb reanalysed the 5' RACE reads using MiXCR and keeps one entry per CDR3 protein. The data contain some 120,000 distinct CDR3 sequences, approximately 16% of them seen just once; the ten biggest clones take up around 46%. Sequences were derived from CD8+ T cells sorted from PBMCs, sampled 5 days after the yellow fever booster vaccination. All receptors derive from a man between 18 and 29 years old who received the YFV17D yellow fever vaccine. The CDR3 runs from the conserved cysteine through the conserved F or W. The order of the fields is J gene, clone size, V gene, D gene, CDR3 protein, CDR3 DNA. D genes are given only for firm matches. Only some rows state a clone size, as once, few, many or a class for expanded clones.

>TRBJ1-5|-|TRBV4-1|TRBD1
CASSQVDREGQPQHF
TGCGCCAGCAGCCAAGTTGACAGGGAGGGTCAGCCCCAGCATTTT
>TRBJ2-3|-|TRBV2|TRBD1
CASSESLTGLHTDTQYF
TGTGCCAGCAGTGAGAGTTTGACAGGGTTGCACACAGATACGCAGTATTTT
>TRBJ2-5|few|TRBV11-1|TRBD1
CASSRGQGAKTQYF
TGTGCCAGCAGCAGAGGACAGGGGGCAAAGACCCAGTACTTC
>TRBJ1-2|-|TRBV3-1|-
CASSQVSVYGYTF
TGTGCCAGCAGCCAAGTCTCCGTCTATGGCTACACCTTC
>TRBJ1-2|few|TRBV4-3|TRBD1
CASSQVTGAFDHYGYTF
TGCGCCAGCAGCCAAGTAACAGGGGCCTTCGACCACTATGGCTACACCTTC
>TRBJ2-1|few|TRBV6-1|-
CAIRRGAEQFF
TGTGCCATCCGGCGGGGAGCTGAGCAGTTCTTC
>TRBJ1-3|many|TRBV7-2|TRBD1
CASVVSWDRTSSGNTIYF
TGTGCCAGCGTTGTGAGCTGGGACAGGACTTCCTCTGGAAACACCATATATTTT
>TRBJ1-2|-|TRBV4-1|-
CASSDGTAPNYGYTF
TGCGCCAGCAGCGACGGGACCGCCCCTAACTATGGCTACACCTTC
>TRBJ2-1|few|TRBV20-1|TRBD1
CSARGGSSGGGEQFF
TGCAGTGCTAGAGGGGGGAGCTCAGGGGGCGGTGAGCAGTTCTTC
>TRBJ2-3|few|TRBV6-1|TRBD2
CASSGFSGASTDTQYF
TGTGCCAGCAGTGGGTTTAGCGGGGCGAGCACAGATACGCAGTATTTT
>TRBJ2-3|few|TRBV7-9|TRBD2
CASRSGGVFVGTDTQYF
TGTGCCAGCAGGAGCGGGGGAGTCTTTGTCGGCACAGATACGCAGTATTTT
>TRBJ2-7|few|TRBV6-5|-
CASSYRGPSSYEQYF
TGTGCCAGCAGTTACCGAGGGCCCAGCTCCTACGAGCAGTACTTC
>TRBJ2-2|-|TRBV6-5|-
CASRKIGGNTGELFF
TGTGCCAGCAGGAAAATAGGGGGGAACACCGGGGAGCTGTTTTTT
>TRBJ2-6|-|TRBV20-1|-
CSAREGISTNVLTF
TGCAGTGCTCGGGAAGGTATTTCAACCAACGTCCTGACTTTC
>TRBJ1-1|-|TRBV20-1|-
CSARDFSGTEAFF
TGCAGTGCTAGAGATTTTTCGGGCACTGAAGCTTTCTTT
>TRBJ2-7|-|TRBV6-1|TRBD1
CASSPNGDRVFSYEQYF
TGTGCCAGCAGCCCGAATGGGGACAGGGTATTTTCCTACGAGCAGTACTTC
>TRBJ1-2|-|TRBV6-6|-
CASSLYRDPSSYGYTF
TGTGCCAGCAGCCTATATAGGGACCCTAGCAGTTATGGCTACACCTTC
>TRBJ2-5|few|TRBV7-9|-
CASTGQETQYF
TGTGCCAGCACCGGCCAAGAGACCCAGTACTTC
>TRBJ2-1|-|TRBV7-2|-
CASSLPWAGWSYNEQFF
TGTGCCAGCAGCTTACCTTGGGCAGGGTGGTCCTACAATGAGCAGTTCTTC
>TRBJ2-1|few|TRBV7-8|TRBD2
CASSPGRASGGPNEQFF
TGTGCCAGCAGCCCCGGTCGGGCTAGCGGGGGGCCTAATGAGCAGTTCTTC
>TRBJ2-1|-|TRBV29-1|TRBD2
CSVRSGGAINEQFF
TGCAGCGTTCGTAGCGGGGGGGCCATCAATGAGCAGTTCTTC
>TRBJ2-1|few|TRBV18|-
CASSPQDSRNEQFF
TGTGCCAGCTCACCACAGGACAGTCGGAATGAGCAGTTCTTC
>TRBJ1-1|-|TRBV6-2/TRBV6-3|TRBD1
CASSYSGTGSGTEAFF
TGTGCCAGCAGTTACTCCGGGACAGGGTCGGGGACTGAAGCTTTCTTT
>TRBJ1-2|-|TRBV5-5|-
CASSSTVNYGYTF
TGTGCCAGCAGCTCGACGGTTAACTATGGCTACACCTTC
>TRBJ2-1|many|TRBV7-9|TRBD1
CASSLNNRGRHNEQFF
TGTGCCAGCAGCTTAAACAACAGGGGGCGGCACAATGAGCAGTTCTTC
>TRBJ2-3|-|TRBV7-6|TRBD2
CASMAGDWADTQYF
TGTGCCAGCATGGCGGGGGATTGGGCAGATACGCAGTATTTT
>TRBJ2-3|few|TRBV5-1|-
CASTTAGRPDTQYF
TGCGCCAGCACCACGGCAGGGAGGCCAGATACGCAGTATTTT
>TRBJ2-7|few|TRBV9|-
CASSGGGDGYEQYF
TGTGCCAGCAGCGGGGGGGGCGACGGCTACGAGCAGTACTTC
>TRBJ2-1|few|TRBV7-9|-
CASSLEHSNNEQFF
TGTGCCAGCAGCTTAGAACACAGCAACAATGAGCAGTTCTTC
>TRBJ2-5|-|TRBV10-3|TRBD2
CAISVEGGLAEQETQYF
TGTGCCATCAGTGTGGAAGGGGGACTAGCGGAACAAGAGACCCAGTACTTC